One T cell receptor (beta chain) is described in this entry. V was shortened by 5 bases and J by 5 bases, with 15 bases between the two germline ends. Germline CDR1 reads SQVTM; CDR2 reads ANQGSEA. CDR3 length: 14 amino acids. The sample comes from a study of OX40 agonist ivuxolimab in advanced cancers. Study at large: Dose-escalation patients' cancers were hepatocellular carcinoma, melanoma, renal cell or head and neck cancer.

Produced via immunoSEQ multiplex PCR; TCRdb's table is partial and in-frame only. The sample shows around 67,000 clones, roughly four fifths of them seen only once. This chain connects TRBV29-1 to TRBJ2-2; D not certain. This receptor was obtained from an adult with an advanced solid tumor such as melanoma, head and neck, liver or kidney cancer. The material was CD4+ or CD8+ T cells sorted from blood, obtained in a trial of the OX40 agonist ivuxolimab. Here the CDR3 reads CSVTSGPTTGELFF. The CDR3 nucleotides read TGCAGCGTTACTTCCGGACCTACGACCGGGGAGCTGTTTTTT.